This TCR beta chain was obtained from a study of T cells in localized non-small cell lung cancer. Findings and limits, study-wide: A raised T cell density in blood coincided with lengthier overall survival.

The table came from immunoSEQ multiplex PCR; TCRdb's copy has only in-frame clones and leaves some out. This table holds about 2,400 clones, under 25% found once. Details on this clone: Its antigen is not known.

The specimen was normal lung tissue next to the tumor, collected before any cancer treatment. This sequence originates from a man aged 35 to 69 with stage I squamous cell lung carcinoma.

This CDR3 reads CASSSWDRSTEAFF. The CDR3 region has the DNA TGTGCCAGCAGCTCCTGGGACAGGTCCACTGAAGCTTTCTTT. The chain joins TRBV11-3 to TRBJ1-1, with TRBD1 matching over 8 bases. After removal of 4 bases from V and 4 bases from J, the junction contained 5 bases not matched to a gene. This CDR3 is built from 14 residues. Germline V gene sequence: CDR1 SGHNT, CDR2 YENEEA.